This TCR beta chain was recorded in a study of T cell changes during pregnancy in multiple sclerosis. This table comes from immunoSEQ multiplex PCR, and its TCRdb copy is limited to in-frame clones, with some not included. The data hold approximately 100,000 clones, with almost 95% observed a single time. The CDR3 totals 13 residues. Per the germline V gene, CDR1 is LNHDA and CDR2 is SQIVND (reference sequence). The V gene lost 3 bases and the J gene lost 4 bases, with 6 bases spanning the gap. This chain links TRBV19 with TRBJ1-4; D ambiguous. This receptor was identified in a female donor with multiple sclerosis, enrolled in a pregnancy study. The source material was peripheral blood, sampled after pregnancy. The CDR3 DNA reads as TGTGCCAGTAGTATCAATGTTAATGAAAAACTGTTTTTT. Translated, it gives CASSINVNEKLFF.